The entry that follows covers one TCR beta chain sequence. What it recognizes is unknown. The junction departs from germline at one end; a sequencing error may be responsible. The CDR3 has 13 amino acids. The library was made from cDNA and included unique molecular identifiers. Each sample of about 0.95 to 10 million input T cells yielded around 500,000 cDNA molecules, so each molecule approximated one T cell. TCRdb reprocessed the PCR reads via MiXCR and lists one record per CDR3 protein. Among 450,000 to 650,000 distinct CDR3 sequences listed, roughly 47% were seen once. These data originate in a study of post-analysis software for immune sequencing data. Study background: Relapsing-remitting, secondary progressive and progressive-relapsing courses of multiple sclerosis were included.

Study results and limitations: The five TRBV segments detected at higher frequency in patients than in controls included TRBV5-6, TRBV5-1 and TRBV20-1. Co-batched samples clustered tightly together by F measure. Relative to controls, patients with multiple sclerosis showed significantly lower normalized Chao1 diversity.

The source is a girl between 10 and 17 years old with multiple sclerosis. This sequence joins TRBV12-3 or TRBV12-4 and TRBJ1-2; 7 positions agree with TRBD1. The sample consisted of blood. CDR3 DNA: TGCGCCACCAAGATCAGGGGGTCCTATGGCTACACCTTC. This codes for CATKIRGSYGYTF.